In its sample, the clone carrying this T cell receptor beta chain was seen once. The sample is drawn from a study of blood T cell repertoires in COVID-19. The V end lost 0 bases, the J end lost 3 bases, and 15 bases lay between the germline ends. The CDR3 has 16 amino acids. Germline-derived CDR1 and CDR2 are LGHDT and YNNKEL (reference sequence). Sequenced by immunoSEQ multiplex PCR; TCRdb stores in-frame clones only, minus some. The sample lists 200,000 to 250,000 clones, around four fifths occurring once. The clonotype was recovered from a woman between 50 and 59 years old with active or convalescent COVID-19. The source material was peripheral blood. The chain joins TRBV3-1 (or the pseudogene TRBV3-2) to TRBJ2-7; possible D gene TRBD1, 6 bases. The chain's CDR3 is CASSQDTGSNFYEQYF. The CDR3 region has the DNA TGTGCCAGCAGCCAAGATACAGGGAGTAACTTCTACGAGCAGTACTTC.